These 32 T cell receptor beta chains were all obtained from the same sample, sequenced in a study of sequential checkpoint blockade in melanoma (dated by TCRdb to the late 2010s). Receptors were amplified or captured by the immunoSEQ multiplex PCR assay. TCRdb retrieved this table from immuneACCESS and kept in-frame rearrangements only. Not all clones are present; in checked studies, unresolved V genes account for under half, and no reason is known for the remainder. The sample yields about 5,700 clones; around nine tenths were counted once. The top ten constitute 7.5% to 10% of the sample. The treatment or condition label for this specimen denotes: randomized to nivolumab then ipilimumab (arm A) or the reverse (arm B). The specimen was CD8+ T cells sorted from blood (inferred from file names), collected from a patient given nivolumab and ipilimumab in sequence. These receptors originate from a human donor with melanoma.

The gene calls are TRBV4-2 and TRBJ1-5; tentative D call: TRBD1 (5 bases). CDR1 is LGHNA, CDR2 YNFKEQ, per germline. The CDR3 totals 15 residues. V was cut by 2 bases and J by 0 bases, with 8 bases left in between. The CDR3 nucleotides are TGTGCCAGCAGCCAACAGGGAAATAGCAATCAGCCCCAGCATTTT. This codes for CASSQQGNSNQPQHF.

This clone was found once. The V call is TRBV10-1, the J call TRBJ1-1, with D hard to call. Trimming removed 4 bases from V and 1 base from J, with 13 bases in between. The germline gives CDR1 WNHNN, CDR2 SYGVQD (reference sequence). The CDR3 totals 15 residues. The CDR3 loop reads CASSVDPVPNTEAFF. The CDR3 coding sequence is TGCGCCAGCAGTGTCGATCCAGTCCCGAACACTGAAGCTTTCTTT.

J is TRBJ2-5 and V is TRBV6-1; D not certain. TRBJ2-7 matches the DNA end more closely, so the J call is doubtful. Germline CDR1 is MNHNS and CDR2 is SASEGT. The length of the CDR3 is 14 residues. The CDR3 protein is CASRKNLESYEQYF. DNA of the CDR3: TGTGCCAGCAGAAAAAACCTTGAGAGTTACGAGCAGTACTTC.

The gene calls are TRBV4-1 and TRBJ2-7, with 11 bases that match TRBD2. The CDR3 contains 15 residues. Germline CDR1 and CDR2: MGHRA and YSYEKL. V gave up 3 bases and J gave up 3 bases; unmatched junction bases: 4. As DNA, the CDR3 is TGCGCCAGCAGCCACACTAGCGGGAGAAACTACGAGCAGTACTTC. It encodes CASSHTSGRNYEQYF.

The genes are TRBV10-2 and TRBJ2-7; 10 bases are a match to TRBD2. Per the germline V gene, CDR1 is WSHSY and CDR2 is SAAADI. This CDR3 contains 16 residues. J lost 3 bases, V lost 1 base, and 6 bases had no gene match. The CDR3 region is CASSEWGAGGYYEQYF. The CDR3 DNA follows: TGCGCCAGCAGTGAGTGGGGAGCGGGAGGGTACTACGAGCAGTACTTC.

This chain joins TRBV7-9 and TRBJ2-3, with 7 positions matching TRBD1. CDR3 length: 15 amino acids. Germline assignment: CDR1 SEHNR and CDR2 FQNEAQ (reference sequence). Trimming at V came to 1 base and at J to 1 base, leaving 2 bases not matched to a gene. The chain's CDR3 is CASSLGGTGTDTQYF. In DNA, the CDR3 is TGTGCCAGCAGCTTAGGTGGGACAGGCACAGATACGCAGTATTTT. Full variable domain (rest looked up from reference TRBV7-9 and TRBJ2-3): DTGVSQNPRHKITKRGQNVTFRCDPISEHNRLYWYRQTLGQGPEFLTYFQNEAQLEKSRLLSDRFSAERPKGSFSTLEIQRTEQGDSAMYLCASSLGGTGTDTQYFGPGTRLTVL.

The chain uses TRBV4-3 and TRBJ2-7; maybe TRBD2 (5 bases). The CDR3 covers 15 residues. The germline V and J ends were trimmed by 3 bases and 4 bases, with 16 bases remaining between them. Germline CDR1 and CDR2: LGHNA and YSLEER. The CDR3 nucleotides read TGCGCCAGCAGCCACGGAACTAGTTCTCATTACGAGCAGTACTTC. Protein: CASSHGTSSHYEQYF.

V and J are TRBV4-2 and TRBJ2-5, with TRBD1 as a possible D gene (6 bases). Trimming removed 4 bases from V and 1 base from J, with 16 bases in between. Germline CDR1 reads LGHNA; CDR2 reads YNFKEQ. The CDR3 runs 16 residues. DNA of the CDR3: TGTGCCAGCAGCCTATCCTACAGGGTGTCCCAAGAGACCCAGTACTTC. It specifies CASSLSYRVSQETQYF.

This clone appeared a single time. The chain combines TRBV9 with TRBJ1-1; D is possibly TRBD1 (6 bases). The CDR3 runs 15 residues. Per germline, CDR1 SGDLS and CDR2 YYNGEE. V shed 4 bases and J shed 1 base, with 14 bases lying between them. CDR3 sequence reads: CASSPRTVPNTEAFF. CDR3 DNA sequence: TGTGCCAGCAGCCCACGGACAGTCCCGAACACTGAAGCTTTCTTT. Combining the CDR3 with reference TRBV9 and TRBJ1-1 gives the whole variable domain DSGVTQTPKHLITATGQRVTLRCSPRSGDLSVYWYQQSLDQGLQFLIQYYNGEERAKGNILERFSAQQFPDLHSELNLSSLELGDSALYFCASSPRTVPNTEAFFGQGTRLTVV.

The chain uses TRBV7-9 and TRBJ1-3; no reliable D call. This CDR3 is 14 amino acids long. Between the trimmed V and J ends, which lost 3 bases and 5 bases, there was a span of 11 bases. Looked up from germline, CDR1 is SEHNR and CDR2 is FQNEAQ (reference sequence). The CDR3 DNA reads TGTGCCAGCAGCTTTTACAGTGGCCGAAACACCATATATTTT. The encoded protein is CASSFYSGRNTIYF.

The J gene is TRBJ1-5, the V gene TRBV11-1; 10 bases agree with TRBD1. Germline assignment: CDR1 SGHAT and CDR2 FQDESV (reference sequence). The trim removed 4 bases at V and 6 bases at J, leaving 15 bases unmatched. This CDR3 is built from 18 residues. CDR3 in DNA: TGTGCCAGCAGCTCCCGGGACAGGGGCTCGAAGTTGGGTCAGCCCCAGCATTTT. Translating it yields CASSSRDRGSKLGQPQHF. The full variable domain, in which reference TRBV11-1 and TRBJ1-5 provide the parts outside the CDR3, is EAEVAQSPRYKITEKSQAVAFWCDPISGHATLYWYRQILGQGPELLVQFQDESVVDDSQLPKDRFSAERLKGVDSTLKIQPAELGDSAMYLCASSSRDRGSKLGQPQHFGDGTRLSIL.

This chain joins TRBV19 and TRBJ2-5, with 7 bases lining up with TRBD2. The DNA end favors TRBJ2-7, so the J call may be wrong. This CDR3 region has 15 residues. CDR1 and CDR2 (germline): LNHDA, SQIVND (reference sequence). The CDR3 coding sequence is TGTGCCAGTAGTCCTCTGACTAGCTTCACGGACGAGCAGTACTTC. It specifies CASSPLTSFTDEQYF.

The genes are TRBV4-3 and TRBJ1-1; D is undetermined. V lost 0 bases to trimming and J lost 4 bases, with 12 bases between them. This CDR3 has 15 amino acids. The germline CDR1 and CDR2 sequences are LGHNA and YSLEER. The CDR3 sequence is CASSQENFGFTEAFF. The CDR3 DNA reads TGCGCCAGCAGCCAAGAAAACTTCGGGTTCACTGAAGCTTTCTTT.

The chain uses TRBV5-1 and TRBJ2-3, with D maybe TRBD2 (5 bases). The CDR3 totals 16 residues. Trimming left V 3 bases short and J 0 bases short, with 14 bases between. Germline CDR1 SGHRS, CDR2 YFSETQ. DNA for the CDR3: TGCGCCAGCAGCTGGCTGGGGAGATCGAGCACAGATACGCAGTATTTT. It specifies CASSWLGRSSTDTQYF.

This sequence joins TRBV14 and TRBJ2-3, with D possibly TRBD2 on 6 matching bases. Germline CDR1 SGHDN, CDR2 FVKESK. CDR3 length: 16 residues. With 4 bases removed from V and 2 bases from J, the gap between germline ends came to 16 bases. CDR3 protein: CASSPILGLHTDTQYF. The DNA of the CDR3 is TGTGCCAGCAGCCCCATTTTGGGACTCCACACAGATACGCAGTATTTT.

This clone was found a few times. This chain uses TRBV4-1 with TRBJ1-1; D might be TRBD1 (5 bases). The V gene's germline CDR1 is MGHRA and CDR2 YSYEKL. The CDR3 length is 16 residues. The V and J ends lost 2 bases and 4 bases respectively, with 17 bases between them. The CDR3 coding sequence is TGCGCCAGCAGCCAAACATCACAGGACCCTCCCACTGAAGCTTTCTTT. It codes for CASSQTSQDPPTEAFF.

The CDR3 spells CASSPLTGTEQFF. CDR3 bases: TGTGCCAGCAGCCCGTTGACAGGGACTGAGCAGTTCTTC. V and J are TRBV5-4 and TRBJ2-1, with 7 positions matching TRBD1. From germline, CDR1 is SGHNT and CDR2 YYREEE (reference sequence). The V gene end was trimmed by 4 bases and the J gene end by 9 bases; junction bases not matched to a gene: 7. CDR3 length: 13 amino acids.

This chain connects TRBV7-9 to TRBJ1-4; 7 nucleotides line up with TRBD1. Germline V gene lookup returns CDR1 SEHNR and CDR2 FQNEAQ (reference sequence). The CDR3 totals 18 residues. The ends lost 1 base at V and 0 bases at J; junction bases unmatched: 8. The CDR3 is CASSLVGTVTATNEKLFF. CDR3 DNA sequence: TGTGCCAGCAGCTTAGTGGGGACAGTGACTGCAACTAATGAAAAACTGTTTTTT.

The chain uses TRBV7-6 and TRBJ1-1; 7 bases match TRBD1. CDR1 is SGHVS, CDR2 FNYEAQ, per germline. The CDR3 extends over 15 amino acids. V dropped 5 bases and J dropped 0; count of bases not matched to a gene: 6. CDR3 region: CASSAGTAMNTEAFF. For the CDR3, the DNA is TGTGCCAGCAGCGCCGGGACAGCCATGAACACTGAAGCTTTCTTT.

The V and J genes are TRBV28 and TRBJ2-1, with TRBD2 matching 8 bases. The CDR3 extends over 14 amino acids. The V gene end was trimmed by 11 bases and the J gene end by 8 bases; junction bases not matched to a gene: 14. Germline-derived CDR1 and CDR2 are MDHEN and SYDVKM. The CDR3 DNA reads as TGTGCCCTTAAGGGAGCGGGAGCCCCCCATGAGCAGTTCTTC. This encodes CALKGAGAPHEQFF.

The sample holds a few counts of this clone. V gene TRBV4-1 combines with J gene TRBJ2-7; D perhaps matches TRBD1 (6 bases). The CDR3 spans 14 residues. The V gene's germline CDR1 is MGHRA and CDR2 YSYEKL. The V end was cut by 0 bases, the J end by 7 bases, with 13 bases between. CDR3 protein: CASSQDQGIVEQYF. In nucleotides, the CDR3 is TGCGCCAGCAGCCAAGATCAGGGGATAGTGGAGCAGTACTTC.

CDR3 sequence reads: CASSQATGPTLHEQYF. Here the CDR3 DNA reads TGCGCCAGCAGCCAAGCTACAGGTCCCACGTTACACGAGCAGTACTTC. The V call is TRBV4-1, the J call TRBJ2-7; perhaps TRBD1 as D (5 bases). The CDR3 extends over 16 amino acids. V dropped 1 base and J dropped 5 bases, with 18 bases sitting between them. Germline V CDR1 and CDR2: MGHRA, YSYEKL.

The chain couples TRBV19 to TRBJ2-1; perhaps TRBD2 as D (6 bases). V lost 5 bases to trimming and J lost 0 bases, with 11 bases between them. Per germline, CDR1 LNHDA and CDR2 SQIVND (reference sequence). The length of the CDR3 is 15 residues. Written as DNA, the CDR3 is TGTGCCAGTAGTTCAGGGAGGAGCTCCTACAATGAGCAGTTCTTC. This gives the protein CASSSGRSSYNEQFF.

This clone was observed once. This rearrangement joins TRBV9 to TRBJ2-3; weak D call: TRBD1 (6 bases). In germline, CDR1 is SGDLS, CDR2 YYNGEE. The CDR3 totals 15 residues. The germline V and J ends were trimmed by 0 bases and 3 bases, with 11 bases remaining between them. The CDR3 region is CASSVGTVGTDTQYF. CDR3 bases: TGTGCCAGCAGCGTAGGGACAGTCGGGACAGATACGCAGTATTTT.

The J gene is TRBJ2-5, the V gene TRBV9; 8 nucleotides agree with TRBD1. Looked up from germline, CDR1 is SGDLS and CDR2 is YYNGEE. The CDR3 totals 13 residues. The J segment lost 9 bases and the V segment lost 5 bases, leaving 9 bases of the junction unmatched. The CDR3 DNA reads as TGTGCCAGCAGTACTGGCAGGGGGCAGGCCCAGTACTTC. Its translation: CASSTGRGQAQYF.

The chain is built from TRBV6-1 and TRBJ2-7; D gene uncertain. Germline CDR1 is MNHNS and CDR2 is SASEGT. The CDR3 is made up of 14 amino acids. V lost 6 bases and J lost 4, with 16 bases in between. The CDR3 is CASRKNLESYEQYF. The DNA of the CDR3 is TGTGCCAGCAGAAAAAACCTTGAGAGTTACGAGCAGTACTTC.

The V gene is TRBV27, the J gene TRBJ2-7; 7 nucleotides agree with TRBD2. V dropped 2 bases and J dropped 6; count of bases not matched to a gene: 7. This CDR3 has 14 residues. The germline gives CDR1 MNHEY, CDR2 SMNVEV (reference sequence). CDR3 sequence reads: CASSLGTKGLEQYF. CDR3 DNA: TGTGCCAGCAGTTTAGGGACTAAGGGGCTCGAGCAGTACTTC.

Points on this clone: Other DNA sequences in this sample translate to the same CDR3. The chain joins TRBV6-4 to TRBJ2-3; D is possibly TRBD1 (5 bases). V was cut by 5 bases and J by 3 bases, with 15 bases left in between. The CDR3 loop spans 15 amino acids. The V gene's germline CDR1 is MRHNA and CDR2 SNTAGT. The CDR3 here is CASSLRQGPTDTQYF. CDR3 nucleotides: TGTGCCAGCAGTCTCAGGCAGGGCCCGACAGATACGCAGTATTTT.

This rearrangement joins TRBV28 to TRBJ2-1, with 8 bases identical to TRBD1. The V gene end was trimmed by 3 bases and the J gene end by 8 bases; junction bases not matched to a gene: 3. Per germline, CDR1 MDHEN and CDR2 SYDVKM. This CDR3 comprises 13 residues. CDR3 in DNA: TGTGCCAGCAGTTTGGCAGGGGGCTATGAGCAGTTCTTC. Translated: CASSLAGGYEQFF.

The DNA of the CDR3 is TGTGCCAGCAGGGACGGGACAGGCGGTCATGGCTACACCTTC. As protein: CASRDGTGGHGYTF. J is TRBJ1-2 and V is TRBV5-5, with 8 bases fitting TRBD1. J lost 6 bases, V lost 5 bases, and 9 bases had no gene match. The CDR3 extends over 14 amino acids. CDR1 SGHKS and CDR2 YYEKEE come from the germline V gene (reference sequence).

V is TRBV7-8 and J is TRBJ2-5; 7 bases map to TRBD2. The CDR3 loop spans 19 amino acids. The germline CDR1 and CDR2 sequences are SGHVS and FQNEAQ. The junction had 18 bases not matched to a gene; V was cut back by 5 bases and J by 0 bases. CDR3 bases: TGTGCCAGCAGCGTCTCGCGGGGACTACCCGCAATGTACCAAGAGACCCAGTACTTC. Its protein product is CASSVSRGLPAMYQETQYF.

This chain uses TRBV11-3 with TRBJ2-1; D possibly corresponds to TRBD2 (5 bases). Germline V CDR1 and CDR2: SGHNT, YENEEA. The CDR3 loop spans 12 amino acids. V was clipped by 8 bases and J by 8 bases, with 13 bases between them. The CDR3 coding sequence is TGTGCCAGCGGACCCGGGAACGATGAGCAGTTCTTC. Its protein is CASGPGNDEQFF. The variable domain in full, with the rest retrieved from reference TRBV11-3 and TRBJ2-1, is EAGVVQSPRYKIIEKKQPVAFWCNPISGHNTLYWYLQNLGQGPELLIRYENEEAVDDSQLPKDRFSAERLKGVDSTLKIQPAELGDSAVYLCASGPGNDEQFFGPGTRLTVL.